This TCR beta chain was recorded in a study of patients and donors after allogeneic stem cell transplantation. TCRdb redid the calling of the RT-PCR reads with MiXCR, one entry per CDR3 protein. The sample records about 19,000 distinct CDR3 sequences, roughly 4.5% being singletons. Germline V gives CDR1 SGHRS, CDR2 YFSETQ. The length of the CDR3 is 15 residues. Trimming cost V 10 bases and J 1 base, with 17 bases left between them. This clonotype was seen ten or more times. What was sequenced was blood, either unsorted or a sorted T cell fraction (not recorded which). The source of this sequence is a human donor who was either an allogeneic HSCT recipient or a stem cell or donor lymphocyte infusion donor (not recorded which). It is not recorded whose cells these are; they may come from a transplant donor. The chain has TRBV5-1 and TRBJ2-2; either TRBD1 or TRBD2 may supply D (5 bases each). CDR3 sequence: CASTPSGRNTGELFF. Written as DNA, the CDR3 is TGCGCCTCTACTCCGTCAGGGAGGAACACCGGGGAGCTGTTTTTT.